A selection of T cell receptor beta chains follows, all from one sample in a study of identical twins. In TCRdb, the 5' RACE reads were re-called with MiXCR into one record per CDR3 protein. Found here are roughly 690,000 distinct CDR3 sequences, 5.5% to 7.5% of them singletons; the top ten hold 1.5% to 2%. Sample: naive T cells sorted from blood. The receptors shown here come from a man aged 18 to 30 in good health. CDR3s include the opening cysteine and the closing phenylalanine or tryptophan. The D gene is left open where the match is weak. A row's size may be missing; if present it is once, few, many or a size class.

TRBD2	TRBV7-2	many	TRBJ2-1	CASNTGLAGYSYNEQFF	TGTGCCAGCAACACGGGACTAGCGGGTTACTCCTACAATGAGCAGTTCTTC
TRBD1	TRBV5-1	many	TRBJ2-2	CASSSLGQGKELFF	TGCGCCAGCAGCTCGCTTGGACAGGGGAAGGAGCTGTTTTTT
TRBD1	TRBV12-3/TRBV12-4	many	TRBJ1-4	CASSVQGGFEKLFF	TGTGCCAGCAGTGTCCAGGGGGGGTTTGAAAAACTGTTTTTT
TRBD1	TRBV6-1	.	TRBJ1-5	CASSGTGQGTRQPQHF	TGTGCCAGCAGTGGGACGGGACAGGGTACCAGACAGCCCCAGCATTTT
.	TRBV12-3/TRBV12-4	many	TRBJ2-1	CASSSDRDTSYNEQFF	TGTGCCAGCAGTTCGGACCGGGACACTTCCTACAATGAGCAGTTCTTC
.	TRBV27	few	TRBJ1-3	CASRPGVAGNTIYF	TGTGCCAGCAGACCAGGGGTTGCTGGAAACACCATATATTTT
.	TRBV15	many	TRBJ2-7	CATSRGPTYEQYF	TGTGCCACCAGCAGAGGCCCAACCTACGAGCAGTACTTC
TRBD1	TRBV7-2	few	TRBJ1-6	CASSPDRARSSPLHF	TGTGCCAGCAGCCCGGACAGGGCCCGCAGTTCACCCCTCCACTTT
.	TRBV20-1	many	TRBJ2-1	CSARAQGSYNEQFF	TGCAGTGCTAGGGCACAGGGTTCCTACAATGAGCAGTTCTTC
TRBD1	TRBV4-1	.	TRBJ2-6	CASSQGGPASGQGVSGANVLTF	TGCGCCAGCAGCCAAGGTGGGCCGGCTTCGGGACAGGGGGTCTCTGGGGCCAACGTCCTGACTTTC
TRBD2	TRBV2	many	TRBJ2-3	CASSSIGRDTDTQYF	TGTGCCAGCAGTTCGATCGGGAGGGACACAGATACGCAGTATTTT
.	TRBV29-1	.	TRBJ2-1	CSVGGTGLFNEQFF	TGCAGCGTAGGTGGGACTGGGCTGTTTAATGAGCAGTTCTTC
.	TRBV12-3/TRBV12-4	many	TRBJ2-1	CASTIGREGEQFF	TGTGCCAGCACCATCGGTCGGGAAGGTGAGCAGTTCTTC
TRBD1	TRBV7-6	.	TRBJ2-5	CASSLGPGTAQETQYF	TGTGCCAGCAGCTTAGGACCCGGGACAGCTCAAGAGACCCAGTACTTC
.	TRBV7-9	.	TRBJ1-5	CASSSGGFNQPQHF	TGTGCCAGCAGCTCTGGCGGGTTCAATCAGCCCCAGCATTTT
TRBD1	TRBV6-5	.	TRBJ2-5	CASTLTGGVRETQYF	TGTGCCAGCACTTTGACAGGGGGCGTTCGAGAGACCCAGTACTTC
.	TRBV18	few	TRBJ2-1	CASSPGLTAYNEQFF	TGTGCCAGCTCACCGGGTCTGACGGCCTACAATGAGCAGTTCTTC
.	TRBV28	few	TRBJ2-1	CASSLQWRGQNYNEQFF	TGTGCCAGCAGTTTACAGTGGCGGGGACAGAATTACAATGAGCAGTTCTTC
TRBD1	TRBV12-3/TRBV12-4	few	TRBJ1-5	CASSFSNRGDPYSNQPQHF	TGTGCCAGCAGTTTCTCGAACAGGGGTGACCCCTATAGCAATCAGCCCCAGCATTTT
.	TRBV12-3/TRBV12-4	many	TRBJ1-5	CASSLNNQPQHF	TGTGCCAGCAGCTTAAACAATCAGCCCCAGCATTTT
TRBD2	TRBV7-9	.	TRBJ2-1	CASSLSVSGRSYEQFF	TGTGCCAGCAGCTTATCCGTAAGCGGGAGGAGCTATGAGCAGTTCTTC
.	TRBV7-7	many	TRBJ1-4	CASSAGPSFNEKLFF	TGTGCCAGCAGCGCGGGACCGTCCTTTAATGAAAAACTGTTTTTT
.	TRBV6-2/TRBV6-3	many	TRBJ1-5	CASSPAVFGPVWHF	TGTGCCAGCAGTCCCGCCGTCTTTGGGCCGGTCTGGCATTTT
.	TRBV12-3/TRBV12-4	few	TRBJ1-1	CASNRSPNTEAFF	TGTGCCAGCAATAGGTCGCCGAACACTGAAGCTTTCTTT
TRBD1	TRBV29-1	few	TRBJ2-4	CSVAKRMDRLAKNIQYF	TGCAGCGTTGCGAAAAGGATGGACAGGCTAGCCAAAAACATTCAGTACTTC
TRBD1	TRBV7-8	.	TRBJ2-2	CASSLDRGFTGELFF	TGTGCCAGCAGCTTAGACAGGGGCTTCACCGGGGAGCTGTTTTTT
TRBD2	TRBV15	many	TRBJ2-4	CATSRDPDSGMVAKNIQYF	TGTGCCACCAGCAGAGATCCGGATAGCGGGATGGTAGCCAAAAACATTCAGTACTTC
.	TRBV28	many	TRBJ1-1	CASGTNTEAFF	TGTGCCAGCGGGACAAACACTGAAGCTTTCTTT
.	TRBV11-2	.	TRBJ2-1	CASSLDHGRSFNEQFF	TGTGCCAGCAGCTTAGATCATGGGAGATCTTTCAATGAGCAGTTCTTC
.	TRBV20-1	many	TRBJ2-1	CSARGISSAYNEQFF	TGCAGTGCTAGAGGGATTAGCAGTGCCTACAATGAGCAGTTCTTC
TRBD2	TRBV20-1	few	TRBJ2-7	CSARAAGGAYEQYF	TGCAGTGCTAGAGCGGCGGGAGGGGCCTACGAGCAGTACTTC
.	TRBV12-3/TRBV12-4	few	TRBJ1-5	CASKPGVQPQHF	TGTGCCAGCAAGCCTGGGGTTCAGCCCCAGCATTTT
TRBD2	TRBV20-1	many	TRBJ2-2	CSASALAANTGELFF	TGCAGTGCTTCAGCTCTAGCGGCGAACACCGGGGAGCTGTTTTTT
.	TRBV7-9	.	TRBJ2-2	CASSLVPTTGELFF	TGTGCCAGCAGCTTAGTTCCCACCACCGGGGAGCTGTTTTTT
TRBD2	TRBV6-4	few	TRBJ2-3	CASSYLAGLDTQYF	TGTGCCAGCAGTTATCTAGCGGGATTAGATACGCAGTATTTT
TRBD2	TRBV4-2	.	TRBJ2-1	CASSQDLAGVNLRQFF	TGTGCCAGCAGCCAAGATTTAGCGGGAGTGAACCTCCGCCAGTTCTTC
TRBD1	TRBV2	few	TRBJ2-6	CASSPGQGSGANVLTF	TGTGCCAGCAGTCCGGGACAGGGTTCTGGGGCCAACGTCCTGACTTTC
.	TRBV7-9	many	TRBJ1-1	CASSLRQLTEAFF	TGTGCCAGCAGCTTACGACAGTTAACTGAAGCTTTCTTT
.	TRBV20-1	few	TRBJ2-5	CSARDPAGIGETQYF	TGCAGTGCTAGAGATCCGGCCGGGATTGGTGAGACCCAGTACTTC
TRBD2	TRBV4-3	few	TRBJ2-1	CASSQDLSWRAGDEQFF	TGCGCCAGCAGCCAAGATCTTTCTTGGCGAGCGGGAGATGAGCAGTTCTTC
TRBD1	TRBV30	few	TRBJ1-4	CAWRGTDREREKLFF	TGTGCCTGGAGGGGTACGGACAGGGAGCGAGAAAAACTGTTTTTT
TRBD2	TRBV5-1	few	TRBJ2-1	CASTILAGGYNEQFF	TGCGCCAGCACCATCCTAGCGGGAGGGTACAATGAGCAGTTCTTC